Listed here are 4 T cell receptor beta chains from one sample, sequenced in a study of T cells after yellow fever vaccination. TCRdb passed the 5' RACE reads through MiXCR, listing each CDR3 protein once. Here the sample spans about 630,000 distinct CDR3 sequences, about 12% being singletons. Source: PBMCs, taken on the day of the yellow fever booster vaccination. The receptors derive from a man aged 25 to 40 who received the YFV17D yellow fever vaccine.

There are many counts of this clonotype. CDR3 nucleotide sequence: TGTGCCAGTAGTCCAGGGACCGGAGTCTACGAGCAGTACTTC. It is translated as CASSPGTGVYEQYF. The chain recombines TRBV28 with TRBJ2-7, with D perhaps matching TRBD1 or TRBD2 (5 bases each). V gave up 9 bases and J gave up 3 bases, with 18 bases separating them. Per germline, CDR1 MDHEN and CDR2 SYDVKM. CDR3 length: 14 residues.

This clonotype was seen more than once but under ten times. The chain couples TRBV19 to TRBJ1-2; 8 bases map to TRBD1. The CDR3 runs to 15 residues. Losses at the gene ends were 4 bases for V and 4 bases for J; bases not matched to a gene: 8. Germline assignment: CDR1 LNHDA and CDR2 SQIVND (reference sequence). CDR3 nucleotide sequence: TGTGCCAGTAGTACCGTCGGACAGGGAGCCTATGGCTACACCTTC. Translation gives CASSTVGQGAYGYTF.

This clonotype was observed at least ten times. The genes are TRBV7-8 and TRBJ2-7; 12 bases align to TRBD2. J was trimmed by 2 bases and V by 1 base; bases with no gene match: 3. Germline V gene data show CDR1 as SGHVS and CDR2 as FQNEAQ. The CDR3 runs 16 residues. CDR3 coding DNA: TGTGCCAGCAGCTTAGGTCTAGCGGGAGGGACCTACGAGCAGTACTTC. The encoded protein is CASSLGLAGGTYEQYF.

V usage is TRBV10-3 and J usage is TRBJ2-3; 12 nucleotides match TRBD2. There are 18 residues in the CDR3. The trim removed 5 bases at V and 5 bases at J, leaving 14 bases unmatched. CDR1 and CDR2 (germline): ENHRY, SYGVKD. CDR3: CAISTPLSSGRARDTQYF. The CDR3 DNA reads TGTGCCATCAGTACCCCCTTGTCTAGCGGGAGGGCCAGAGATACGCAGTATTTT.